The 14 T cell receptor beta chains below come from one sample, sequenced in a study of shared clonotypes between healthy human individuals. Sequenced by immunoSEQ multiplex PCR; TCRdb stores in-frame clones only, minus some. The table lists roughly 2.2 million clones, about 92% of them singletons. The sample taken for sequencing was naive CD4+ T cells from PBMCs. The subset was: CD45RA+ positively selected. The receptors shown here come from a man between 18 and 29 years old in good health. Some clones in this sample may be carry-over from other donors' samples.

This chain uses TRBV7-9 with TRBJ1-1; D gene ambiguous. The V end was cut by 5 bases, the J end by 4 bases, with 5 bases between. This CDR3 comprises 11 residues. Looked up from germline, CDR1 is SEHNR and CDR2 is FQNEAQ (reference sequence). The CDR3 loop reads CASSAATEAFF. The CDR3 nucleotides read TGTGCCAGCAGCGCAGCCACTGAAGCTTTCTTT.

As for this clone: In the same sample, other DNA sequences code for this CDR3. The chain couples TRBV6-6 to TRBJ1-1, with a weak D call TRBD1 (5 bases). Trimming cost V 2 bases and J 2 bases, with 9 bases left between them. Per the germline V gene, CDR1 is MNHNY and CDR2 is SVGAGI (reference sequence). This CDR3 region has 14 residues. CDR3 DNA: TGTGCCAGCAGTTACGCGGGACTTAACACTGAAGCTTTCTTT. It yields the protein CASSYAGLNTEAFF.

The chain joins TRBV12-5 to TRBJ2-3, with D tentatively TRBD2 (5 bases). The V gene's germline CDR1 is LGHNT and CDR2 FRNRAP. The CDR3 sequence is 16 residues long. Trimming left V 1 base short and J 0 bases short, with 11 bases between. The CDR3 spells CASGLGLADSTDTQYF. CDR3 nucleotide sequence: TGTGCTAGTGGTTTGGGGCTAGCTGATAGCACAGATACGCAGTATTTT.

The chain carries TRBV27 and TRBJ2-7, with D hard to call. Germline V lookup: CDR1 MNHEY, CDR2 SMNVEV (reference sequence). CDR3 length: 14 residues. V was shortened by 2 bases and J by 6 bases, with 14 bases between the two germline ends. The CDR3 sequence is CASSLPGSVREQYF. As DNA, the CDR3 is TGTGCCAGCAGTTTACCCGGTTCGGTTCGCGAGCAGTACTTC.

J is TRBJ1-4 and V is TRBV2, with a tentative D call TRBD1 (6 bases). The CDR3 contains 14 residues. V shed 5 bases and J shed 5 bases, with 12 bases lying between them. CDR1 is SNHLY, CDR2 FYNNEI, per germline. The CDR3 nucleotides read TGTGCCAGCAGTCCAGGGGTTAGGAATGAAAAACTGTTTTTT. Translated: CASSPGVRNEKLFF.

The CDR3 coding sequence is TGCGCCAGCAGCCAAGCAGCGGGCACAGATACGCAGTATTTT. It yields the protein CASSQAAGTDTQYF. V and J are TRBV4-3 and TRBJ2-3; D may be TRBD2 (5 bases). V lost 1 base, J lost 1 base, and 6 bases lay in between. Per the germline V gene, CDR1 is LGHNA and CDR2 is YSLEER. CDR3 length: 14 residues.

The gene calls are TRBV28 and TRBJ1-1; D unclear. V lost 2 bases and J 10 bases, leaving 14 bases between the germline ends. Germline V CDR1 and CDR2: MDHEN, SYDVKM. The CDR3 sequence is 13 residues long. CDR3 sequence: CASSLSPGVIAFF. In DNA form, the CDR3 reads TGTGCCAGCAGTTTAAGTCCTGGGGTGATAGCTTTCTTT.

A few counts support this clone. This chain uses TRBV28 with TRBJ1-5; no reliable D call. V lost 7 bases, J lost 0 bases, and 4 bases lay in between. The CDR3 extends over 12 amino acids. Germline CDR1 reads MDHEN; CDR2 reads SYDVKM. Here the CDR3 DNA reads TGTGCCAGCACCCATAGCAATCAGCCCCAGCATTTT. This encodes CASTHSNQPQHF.

The CDR3: CASSLQKVEGETQYF. CDR3 DNA: TGTGCCAGCAGCCTACAAAAGGTGGAGGGAGAGACCCAGTACTTC. The V call is TRBV7-3, the J call TRBJ2-5; D possibly corresponds to TRBD2 (6 bases). Germline V gene data show CDR1 as SGHTA and CDR2 as FQGTGA. The CDR3 has 15 residues. The germline V and J ends were trimmed by 5 bases and 4 bases, with 17 bases remaining between them.

The chain employs TRBV6-1 and TRBJ2-1, with D unclear. This CDR3 comprises 13 residues. CDR1 and CDR2 from the germline V gene are MNHNS and SASEGT. V gave up 2 bases and J gave up 10 bases, with 12 bases separating them. The DNA of the CDR3 is TGTGCCAGCAGTGAAACGGCGCTGCTAGAGCAGTTCTTC. This translates into CASSETALLEQFF.

Points on this clone: The CDR3 does not close with the conserved phenylalanine or tryptophan, likely indicating a read error. The DNA is left out, because the CDR3 cannot be placed on it with certainty; the CDR3 is given as TCRdb lists it. V gene TRBV5-4 combines with J gene TRBJ1-2; TRBD1, the table's D call, lacks a check against the DNA. The CDR3 spans 13 residues, counting both ends. Germline CDR1 SGHNT, CDR2 YYREEE (reference sequence). CDR3 loop: CASSPRFKRRPSL.

The V gene is TRBV19, the J gene TRBJ1-2; perhaps TRBD1 as D (6 bases). V gave up 3 bases and J gave up 4 bases, with 21 bases separating them. The CDR3 is 17 residues long. Germline V gives CDR1 LNHDA, CDR2 SQIVND (reference sequence). The CDR3 coding sequence is TGTGCCAGTAGTATCCTTTACAGGGATGGGCCTTTCTATGGCTACACCTTC. Translated: CASSILYRDGPFYGYTF.

The chain is built from TRBV4-2 and TRBJ1-3, with TRBD1 as a possible D gene (6 bases). V was clipped by 0 bases and J by 2 bases, with 14 bases between them. There are 17 residues in the CDR3. Germline CDR1 is LGHNA and CDR2 is YNFKEQ. CDR3 sequence: CASSQEPGAITGNTIYF. Here the CDR3 DNA reads TGTGCCAGCAGCCAAGAGCCGGGGGCAATAACTGGAAACACCATATATTTT.

The genes are TRBV6-5 and TRBJ2-3, with 13 positions matching TRBD2. Germline V gene lookup returns CDR1 MNHEY and CDR2 SVGAGI. The junction had 4 bases not matched to a gene; V was cut back by 6 bases and J by 4 bases. The CDR3 runs to 15 residues. This chain's CDR3 is CASRGLAGYSDTQYF. As DNA, the CDR3 is TGTGCCAGCAGGGGACTAGCGGGATATTCAGATACGCAGTATTTT.